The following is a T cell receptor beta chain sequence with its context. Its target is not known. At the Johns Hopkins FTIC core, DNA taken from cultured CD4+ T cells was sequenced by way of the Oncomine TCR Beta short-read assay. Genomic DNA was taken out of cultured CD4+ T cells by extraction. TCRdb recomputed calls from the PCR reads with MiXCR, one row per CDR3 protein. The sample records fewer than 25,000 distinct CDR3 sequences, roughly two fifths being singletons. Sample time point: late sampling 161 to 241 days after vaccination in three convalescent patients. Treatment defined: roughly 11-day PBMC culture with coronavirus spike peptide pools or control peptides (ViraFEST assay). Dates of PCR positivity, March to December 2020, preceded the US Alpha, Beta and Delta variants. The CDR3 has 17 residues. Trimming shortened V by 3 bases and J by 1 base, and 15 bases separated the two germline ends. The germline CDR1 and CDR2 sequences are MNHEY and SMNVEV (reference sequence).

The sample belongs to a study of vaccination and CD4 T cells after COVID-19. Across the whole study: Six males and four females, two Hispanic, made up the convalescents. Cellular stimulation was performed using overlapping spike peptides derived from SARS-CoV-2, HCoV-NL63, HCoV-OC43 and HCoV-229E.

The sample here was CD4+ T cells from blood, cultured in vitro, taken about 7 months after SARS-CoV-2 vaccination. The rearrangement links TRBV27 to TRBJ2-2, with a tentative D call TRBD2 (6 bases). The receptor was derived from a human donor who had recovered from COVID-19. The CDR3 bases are TGTGCCAGCAGTTTGTGGAGTAGCGGATTGAACACCGGGGAGCTGTTTTTT. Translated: CASSLWSSGLNTGELFF.